This T cell receptor beta chain was captured by sequencing in a study of tumor-infiltrating lymphocytes in primary liver carcinoma. For blood RNA, unsorted whole blood served as the source, and germline DNA was extracted too. General study findings and limits: Tumors carried a top-250-clone fraction significantly exceeding that of blood (p = 0.039).

As regards this clonotype: Its cognate antigen is unknown.

cDNA specific to TCR beta was made from about 0.45 ug of total RNA, with a constant-region primer employed for priming. What produced the TCR beta libraries was three nested multiplex PCR rounds using slightly modified ARM-PCR. TCRdb fed the multiplex PCR reads into MiXCR, producing one record per CDR3 protein. Of almost 200,000 distinct CDR3 sequences in the sample, almost 65% are singletons; the top ten hold roughly 7%. This TCR derives from a woman aged 60-75 years with primary liver carcinoma and hepatitis B virus infection. The material sequenced was peripheral blood.

The CDR3 sequence: CASSYSGTSGYTDTQYF. For the CDR3, the DNA is TGTGCCAGCAGTTACTCAGGGACTAGCGGATACACAGATACGCAGTATTTT. This chain links TRBV6-5 with TRBJ2-3, with 11 bases aligning to TRBD2. There are 17 residues in the CDR3. Unmatched junction bases numbered 4, after V lost 0 bases and J lost 2 bases. Germline CDR1 reads MNHEY; CDR2 reads SVGAGI.